This passage covers 27 T cell receptor beta chains from one sample sequenced in a study of shared clonotypes between healthy human individuals. TCRdb keeps only in-frame clones here, not all; method: immunoSEQ multiplex PCR. The sample comprises about 470,000 clones, more than 75% of which are singletons, and about 13% rests with the top ten. Sample: PBMCs. The receptors originated from a woman aged 35 to 49 in good health. Some clones in this sample may be carry-over from other donors' samples.

The gene calls are TRBV7-3 and TRBJ2-3, with 7 bases matching TRBD1. This CDR3 has 13 residues. After removal of 5 bases from V and 6 bases from J, the junction contained 5 bases not matched to a gene. Germline V CDR1 and CDR2: SGHTA, FQGTGA. The CDR3 DNA reads as TGTGCCAGCAGCCACGGACAGGCGGATACGCAGTATTTT. This codes for CASSHGQADTQYF.

The rearrangement joins TRBV10-3 to TRBJ1-2, with 8 bases fitting TRBD1. The V gene end was trimmed by 4 bases and the J gene end by 5 bases; junction bases not matched to a gene: 6. The CDR3 loop spans 14 amino acids. Germline V gene sequence: CDR1 ENHRY, CDR2 SYGVKD. The DNA for the CDR3 is TGTGCCATCAGTGCCCGGACAGGGATTTATGGCTACACCTTC. This encodes CAISARTGIYGYTF.

This clone was found a few times. Other nucleotide sequences in the sample specify the same CDR3. This chain connects TRBV5-1 to TRBJ1-3; D not certain. The CDR3 runs 14 residues. The germline V gene encodes CDR1 SGHRS and CDR2 YFSETQ. V was cut by 0 bases and J by 0 bases, with 4 bases left in between. The CDR3 spells CASSLGGSGNTIYF. Here the CDR3 DNA reads TGCGCCAGCAGCTTGGGGGGCTCTGGAAACACCATATATTTT.

The chain employs TRBV29-1 and TRBJ2-2; 9 positions agree with TRBD1. The CDR3 length is 14 residues. Trimming cost V 6 bases and J 5 bases; bases outside gene matches: 7. Germline loops: CDR1 SQVTM, CDR2 ANQGSEA. The CDR3 is CSVKTGGKTGELFF. The CDR3, as DNA: TGCAGCGTGAAGACAGGGGGGAAAACCGGGGAGCTGTTTTTT.

V usage is TRBV30 and J usage is TRBJ2-1, with 11 nucleotides matching TRBD2. Germline assignment: CDR1 GTSNPN and CDR2 SVGIG (reference sequence). After removal of 2 bases from V and 4 bases from J, the junction contained 4 bases not matched to a gene. The CDR3 has 15 amino acids. The CDR3 loop is CAWSMGLAAYNEQFF. For the CDR3, the DNA is TGTGCCTGGAGTATGGGACTAGCGGCATACAATGAGCAGTTCTTC.

Worth noting for this clone: The junction and the germline gene differ at one end; a read error may be behind it. The chain is built from TRBV7-9 and TRBJ2-7; a weak D match, TRBD2 (6 bases). CDR3 length: 15 amino acids. Germline loops: CDR1 SEHNR, CDR2 FQNEAQ (reference sequence). CDR3 sequence (DNA): TGCGCCAGCAGCCAAGAGATCGGGAGTTCCGGCGAGCAGTACTTC. Protein: CASSQEIGSSGEQYF. Drawing the rest from reference TRBV7-9 and TRBJ2-7, the complete variable domain is DTGVSQNPRHKITKRGQNVTFRCDPISEHNRLYWYRQTLGQGPEFLTYFQNEAQLEKSRLLSDRFSAERPKGSFSTLEIQRTEQGDSAMYLCASSQEIGSSGEQYFGPGTRLTVT.

The chain joins TRBV19 to TRBJ1-2; D remains unclear. Trimming pared 7 bases from V and 5 bases from J, leaving 26 bases between. The CDR3 runs 17 residues. Germline V lookup: CDR1 LNHDA, CDR2 SQIVND (reference sequence). The CDR3 is CASTLGGGPSSPYGYTF. For the CDR3, the DNA is TGTGCCAGTACCCTAGGAGGAGGGCCGTCGTCCCCTTATGGCTACACCTTC.

CDR3 bases: TGCGCCAGCAGCCACGGACGATATACTAGCGGAGGCGGGGGCGGCAATGAGCAGTTCTTC. Its translation is CASSHGRYTSGGGGGNEQFF. The rearrangement links TRBV4-1 to TRBJ2-1, with 8 positions matching TRBD2. Unmatched junction bases numbered 22, after V lost 3 bases and J lost 6 bases. Germline V gene data show CDR1 as MGHRA and CDR2 as YSYEKL. The CDR3 is made up of 20 amino acids.

The chain couples TRBV18 to TRBJ1-2; 8 bases agree with TRBD1. The CDR3 consists of 13 residues. Germline loops: CDR1 KGHSH, CDR2 LQKENI. With V trimmed by 6 bases and J by 3 bases, 3 bases remained unmatched. In DNA, the CDR3 is TGTGCCAGCTCGACAGGGGCCGACTATGGCTACACCTTC. As protein: CASSTGADYGYTF.

This chain connects TRBV5-4 to TRBJ2-7; a weak D match, TRBD2 (6 bases). CDR1 is SGHNT, CDR2 YYREEE, per germline (reference sequence). This CDR3 is built from 14 residues. V was shortened by 0 bases and J by 6 bases, with 13 bases between the two germline ends. CDR3 amino acids: CASSLAGLATEQYF. DNA of the CDR3: TGTGCCAGCAGCTTGGCCGGGCTAGCGACCGAGCAGTACTTC.

This chain connects TRBV4-2 to TRBJ2-1, with no clear D. V dropped 2 bases and J dropped 8 bases, with 7 bases sitting between them. This CDR3 region has 12 residues. CDR1 is LGHNA, CDR2 YNFKEQ, per germline. The CDR3 sequence is CASSQLQDEQFF. The CDR3 DNA follows: TGTGCCAGCAGCCAATTACAAGATGAGCAGTTCTTC.

A note on this clone: It is unclear where the CDR3 begins or ends on the DNA, so no DNA is shown, and the CDR3 is as TCRdb lists it. The V call is TRBV29-1, the J call TRBJ2-7; the D segment call TRBD1 is taken from the table without a DNA check. Counting both end residues, the CDR3 totals 14 amino acids. Germline loops: CDR1 SQVTM, CDR2 ANQGSEA. CDR3 protein: CSVRARERGYEQYF.

The chain employs TRBV5-1 and TRBJ2-7, with 10 bases that match TRBD2. Losses at the gene ends were 4 bases for V and 5 bases for J; bases not matched to a gene: 12. Germline CDR1 is SGHRS and CDR2 is YFSETQ. The CDR3 runs to 16 residues. DNA of the CDR3: TGCGCCAGCAGCGGAACCCCTAGCGGGAGACCCCACGAGCAGTACTTC. It codes for CASSGTPSGRPHEQYF.

This chain links TRBV6-6 with TRBJ2-7; no definite D call. Germline-derived CDR1 and CDR2 are MNHNY and SVGAGI (reference sequence). V lost 7 bases to trimming and J lost 1 base, with 14 bases between them. The CDR3 contains 14 residues. CDR3 protein: CASKAVMGSYEQYF. Written as DNA, the CDR3 is TGTGCCAGCAAAGCCGTCATGGGGTCCTACGAGCAGTACTTC.

This clone occurred many times. The sample carries other DNA sequences with the same CDR3. The chain has TRBV6-1 and TRBJ2-3; 10 bases are shared with TRBD2. Germline CDR1 MNHNS, CDR2 SASEGT. The CDR3 is made up of 15 amino acids. Trimming at V came to 6 bases and at J to 6 bases, leaving 9 bases not matched to a gene. CDR3 region: CASSSLAGRLDTQYF. The CDR3 DNA is TGTGCCAGCAGCTCACTAGCGGGACGGTTGGATACGCAGTATTTT.

The V gene is TRBV4-3, the J gene TRBJ2-1; D perhaps matches TRBD2 (5 bases). V was cut by 4 bases and J by 2 bases, with 18 bases left in between. The CDR3 loop spans 17 amino acids. Per germline, CDR1 LGHNA and CDR2 YSLEER. CDR3 sequence: CASSPSGKGNPYNEQFF. DNA for the CDR3: TGCGCCAGCAGCCCCTCGGGGAAGGGTAATCCCTACAATGAGCAGTTCTTC.

The chain employs TRBV21-1 and TRBJ1-3; the D call in the table, TRBD1, was not verified against the DNA. TRBV21-1 is termed a pseudogene. The CDR3 has 16 amino acids. The CDR3 nucleotides read TGTGCCAGCAGCAATAGGGGGCCTCGCTCTGGAAACACCATATATTTT. This codes for CASSNRGPRSGNTIYF.

This clone was counted ten times or more. This chain uses TRBV15 with TRBJ2-3; weak D call: TRBD2 (6 bases). Looked up from germline, CDR1 is LNHNV and CDR2 is YYDKDF (reference sequence). The V gene lost 1 base and the J gene lost 6 bases, with 11 bases spanning the gap. This CDR3 has 14 residues. Here the CDR3 DNA reads TGTGCCACCAGCAGAGTCGGGGGTTCGGATACGCAGTATTTT. Its translation: CATSRVGGSDTQYF.

The chain has TRBV5-4 and TRBJ2-6; 7 bases agree with TRBD1. The CDR3 covers 16 residues. CDR1 is SGHNT, CDR2 YYREEE, per germline (reference sequence). The V gene end was trimmed by 6 bases and the J gene end by 0 bases; junction bases not matched to a gene: 6. In nucleotides, the CDR3 is TGTGCCAGCACCAACAGGGGAAGCTCTGGGGCCAACGTCCTGACTTTC. It yields the protein CASTNRGSSGANVLTF.

J is TRBJ1-1 and V is TRBV5-1; D is perhaps TRBD1 (5 bases). V lost 0 bases to trimming and J lost 7 bases, with 10 bases between them. There are 13 residues in the CDR3. The germline gives CDR1 SGHRS, CDR2 YFSETQ. The CDR3 nucleotides read TGCGCCAGCAGCTTGGAGTCGGGGGATGAAGCTTTCTTT. Its protein product is CASSLESGDEAFF.

This chain connects TRBV7-2 to TRBJ1-4; no reliable D call. This CDR3 region has 15 residues. Germline V gene lookup returns CDR1 SGHTA and CDR2 FQGNSA. Trimming took 4 bases from V and 3 from J, leaving 12 bases between them. CDR3 nucleotide sequence: TGTGCCAGCAGCTACATTTTAGGTTCTAATGAAAAACTGTTTTTT. Its translation: CASSYILGSNEKLFF. The full variable domain, in which reference TRBV7-2 and TRBJ1-4 provide the parts outside the CDR3, is GAGVSQSPSNKVTEKGKDVELRCDPISGHTALYWYRQSLGQGLEFLIYFQGNSAPDKSGLPSDRFSAERTGGSVSTLTIQRTQQEDSAVYLCASSYILGSNEKLFFGSGTQLSVL.

DNA of the CDR3: TGTGCCAGCAGCTTAGGACACCTCTCCTACGAGCAGTACTTC. Translating gives CASSLGHLSYEQYF. The genes are TRBV7-8 and TRBJ2-7; no clear D. This CDR3 contains 14 residues. The ends were cut back, 1 base at V and 0 bases at J, with 7 bases in the middle. Per the germline V gene, CDR1 is SGHVS and CDR2 is FQNEAQ.

In this sample, this clone turned up a few times. The gene calls are TRBV18 and TRBJ2-5; no firm D call. The germline CDR1 and CDR2 sequences are KGHSH and LQKENI. The V end was cut by 5 bases, the J end by 5 bases, with 6 bases between. The CDR3 runs to 11 residues. CDR3 sequence: CASSEVETQYF. The CDR3 DNA is TGTGCCAGCTCAGAAGTGGAGACCCAGTACTTC.

This chain uses TRBV5-1 with TRBJ2-7; 10 bases align to TRBD1. CDR1 is SGHRS, CDR2 YFSETQ, per germline. After removal of 4 bases from V and 3 bases from J, the junction contained 4 bases not matched to a gene. There are 14 residues in the CDR3. The CDR3 protein is CASSPRTGGYEQYF. CDR3 nucleotides: TGCGCCAGCAGCCCAAGGACAGGGGGCTACGAGCAGTACTTC.

The chain employs TRBV5-1 and TRBJ1-1, with D uncertain. The germline CDR1 and CDR2 sequences are SGHRS and YFSETQ. This CDR3 comprises 16 residues. V lost 1 base, J lost 1 base, and 14 bases lay in between. The CDR3 here is CASSLSGGPENTEAFF. CDR3 DNA: TGCGCCAGCAGCTTGTCGGGTGGGCCTGAGAACACTGAAGCTTTCTTT.

Here the CDR3 DNA reads TGCAGCGTTCAGGGACAACGCCAAGAGACCCAGTACTTC. It codes for CSVQGQRQETQYF. V usage is TRBV29-1 and J usage is TRBJ2-5; tentative D call: TRBD1 (6 bases). The germline CDR1 and CDR2 sequences are SQVTM and ANQGSEA. The V end was cut by 5 bases, the J end by 1 base, with 11 bases between. This CDR3 spans 13 amino acids.

V usage is TRBV5-1 and J usage is TRBJ1-4; 7 nucleotides agree with TRBD1. V trimming: 4 bases; J trimming: 6 bases; junction bases outside the gene matches: 6. The CDR3 spans 14 residues. The V gene's germline CDR1 is SGHRS and CDR2 YFSETQ. In DNA, the CDR3 is TGCGCCAGCAGCGACACAGGGGTGGATGAAAAACTGTTTTTT. This gives the protein CASSDTGVDEKLFF.